The rows below give T cell receptor beta chains drawn from one sample of a study of blood T cell repertoires in COVID-19. The data were produced by immunoSEQ multiplex PCR, yet TCRdb's version contains in-frame clones alone and is incomplete. The sample includes about 180,000 clones, roughly 77% seen only once; the top ten take about 11%. The material sequenced was peripheral blood. The source is an elderly woman with COVID-19, enrolled during active disease. CDR3s include the opening cysteine and the closing phenylalanine or tryptophan. A D gene is named only where the DNA matches it firmly. Not all rows give a size; the values are once, few, many and, for expanded clones, a class.

CDR3nt	CDR3aa	j_gene	len	abundance	v_gene	d_gene
TGTGCCAGCAGCCTTATGGGGGGGAGAGAGACCCAGTACTTC	CASSLMGGRETQYF	TRBJ2-5	14	once	TRBV5-4	TRBD2
TGTGCCAGAATCATAATGGACAGGGGCGACTACAATGAGCAGTTCTTC	CARIIMDRGDYNEQFF	TRBJ2-1	16	.	TRBV6-7	TRBD1
TGTGCCAGCAGCCAAGAACTAGTCTCCTACAATGAGCAGTTCTTC	CASSQELVSYNEQFF	TRBJ2-1	15	.	TRBV3-1/TRBV3-2	.
TGTGCCAGTAGTATAGCCTCCGGGACTCCTTACAATGAGCAGTTCTTC	CASSIASGTPYNEQFF	TRBJ2-1	16	once	TRBV19	.
TGTGCCAGCAGCTACGGACAGTTTATTAATTCACCCCTCCACTTT	CASSYGQFINSPLHF	TRBJ1-6	15	once	TRBV2	.
TGTGCCAGCAGCTGCTGGGACAGCTCCTACGAGCAGTACTTC	CASSCWDSSYEQYF	TRBJ2-7	14	.	TRBV5-4	TRBD1
TGTGCCAGCAGCTCGGGACTAGCGACCTTAGGGACCCAGTACTTC	CASSSGLATLGTQYF	TRBJ2-5	15	.	TRBV5-6	TRBD2
TGCGCCAGCAGCCAAGATCTCCGGGACACGGCTTTTCTGTATGGCTCCTACAATGAGCAGTTCTTC	CASSQDLRDTAFLYGSYNEQFF	TRBJ2-1	22	.	TRBV4-1	.
TGTGCCAGCAGCTTCTTTCTCCCAGGGGGCAGGACTAATGAAAAACTGTTTTTT	CASSFFLPGGRTNEKLFF	TRBJ1-4	18	.	TRBV6-7	TRBD1
TGTGCCAGCAGTTACTCGGCTCTCCTGGATACGCAGTATTTT	CASSYSALLDTQYF	TRBJ2-3	14	.	TRBV6-6	.
TGCAGCGTTGGGGGAGGTGAAGCTTTCTTT	CSVGGGEAFF	TRBJ1-1	10	.	TRBV29-1	.
TGTGCCAGCTCACCATCTCGGGGGAGGGTAGACACTGAAGCTTTCTTT	CASSPSRGRVDTEAFF	TRBJ1-1	16	once	TRBV18	.
TGTGCCAGTAGTATGGCAGGGGGAGGTAATGAAAAACTGTTTTTT	CASSMAGGGNEKLFF	TRBJ1-4	15	.	TRBV19	TRBD1
TGTGCCACCCGGTCGCAGGGGACCTATAATTCACCCCTCCACTTT	CATRSQGTYNSPLHF	TRBJ1-6	15	.	TRBV10-3	.
TGTGCCAGCAGCTTAGAGGGGGGACCTAATTCACCCCTCCACTTT	CASSLEGGPNSPLHF	TRBJ1-6	15	once	TRBV11-3	.
TGTGCCAGCAGCCGTTCGGGAGGGGGTAGCACAGATACGCAGTATTTT	CASSRSGGGSTDTQYF	TRBJ2-3	16	.	TRBV7-2	TRBD2
TGTGCCAGCAGCTTCGGCAGGGGGCATACCTACGAGCAGTACTTC	CASSFGRGHTYEQYF	TRBJ2-7	15	once	TRBV11-2	TRBD1
TGTGCTAGTGGTTTGGCCCCAGGACAGCTAGCCAAAAACATTCAGTACTTC	CASGLAPGQLAKNIQYF	TRBJ2-4	17	.	TRBV12-5	.
TGTGCCAGCAGCTTACAGGGGAACACTGAAGCTTTCTTT	CASSLQGNTEAFF	TRBJ1-1	13	.	TRBV2	.
TGTGCCAGCAGCCCCCGGACAGGGGGCGGGTATGGCTACACCTTC	CASSPRTGGGYGYTF	TRBJ1-2	15	.	TRBV5-4	TRBD1
TGCAGTGCTCTAGCGGGGACTGAAGCTTTCTTT	CSALAGTEAFF	TRBJ1-1	11	.	TRBV20-1	.
TGCGCCAGCAGCTTGGCACTAGCGGGTGCACATGAGCAGTTCTTC	CASSLALAGAHEQFF	TRBJ2-1	15	.	TRBV5-1	TRBD2
TGTGCCATCGAAGGACAGGTCGGCACTGAAGCTTTCTTT	CAIEGQVGTEAFF	TRBJ1-1	13	.	TRBV10-3	TRBD1
TGTGCCAGCAGCGTAGGTCATGGAATCCGGGGTGGCTACACCTTC	CASSVGHGIRGGYTF	TRBJ1-2	15	.	TRBV9	.
TGTGCCAGCAGCTTGGACAGGGTTCGGAACACTGAAGCTTTCTTT	CASSLDRVRNTEAFF	TRBJ1-1	15	few	TRBV7-2	TRBD1
TGCGCCAGCAGCCTAAGACTAGCGGGGAGGCAAGAGACCCAGTACTTC	CASSLRLAGRQETQYF	TRBJ2-5	16	.	TRBV5-1	TRBD2
TGTGCCAGCAGCTTAGACATGGGAGGGGGCAATCAGCCCCAGCATTTT	CASSLDMGGGNQPQHF	TRBJ1-5	16	.	TRBV7-8	.
TGTGCCAGTAGTACGACAGGGGGCTCTGGTTCTGGAAACACCATATATTTT	CASSTTGGSGSGNTIYF	TRBJ1-3	17	once	TRBV19	TRBD1
TGCGCCAGCAGCCCCCTCGGACAGGTAAACAATGAGCAGTTCTTC	CASSPLGQVNNEQFF	TRBJ2-1	15	once	TRBV5-1	TRBD1
TGTGCCAGCCGGTGGGGGGGTAATGAGCAGTTCTTC	CASRWGGNEQFF	TRBJ2-1	12	few	TRBV12-3/TRBV12-4	TRBD2
TGTGCCACCAGCAGAGGGACTCCGAACACCGGGGAGCTGTTTTTT	CATSRGTPNTGELFF	TRBJ2-2	15	few	TRBV15	.
TGTGCCAGCAGCCCCTCTAGGTTCCGGTGGGAGACCCAGTACTTC	CASSPSRFRWETQYF	TRBJ2-5	15	once	TRBV5-6	.
TGTGCCAGCAGCTCGACAGAGACCTACGAGCAGTACTTC	CASSSTETYEQYF	TRBJ2-7	13	.	TRBV7-9	.
TGTGCCAGCAGCGTCGGACTAGCTTTTACGGAGACCCAGTACTTC	CASSVGLAFTETQYF	TRBJ2-5	15	few	TRBV14	TRBD2
TGTGCCAGCAGACCACGGACGGGACAAGAGACCCAGTACTTC	CASRPRTGQETQYF	TRBJ2-5	14	.	TRBV6-5	.
TGTGCCAGCAGCTTCGGGACAGGGTCCTACGAGCAGTACTTC	CASSFGTGSYEQYF	TRBJ2-7	14	.	TRBV5-6	TRBD1
TGTGCCAGCAGTGGCCCCTGGGGGAGGGTGAGCCCTAACTATGGCTACACCTTC	CASSGPWGRVSPNYGYTF	TRBJ1-2	18	.	TRBV6-1	.
TGTGCCAGCAGCCCCAGCGGGAGGGCCTACGAGCAGTACTTC	CASSPSGRAYEQYF	TRBJ2-7	14	once	TRBV6-6	TRBD2
TGTGCCAGCAGCTTGGTGGGGTCAGGGGGCTATACGCAGTATTTT	CASSLVGSGGYTQYF	TRBJ2-3	15	.	TRBV5-6	TRBD1
TGTGCCAGCAGCTGGGGACAGGGGGAATCCTACGAGCAGTACTTC	CASSWGQGESYEQYF	TRBJ2-7	15	.	TRBV5-5	TRBD1
TGTGCCAGCAGCTTAACAGCGCGGGGCTACGAGCAGTACTTC	CASSLTARGYEQYF	TRBJ2-7	14	.	TRBV7-9	.